The clone carrying this TCR beta chain was found a few times. What it recognizes is unknown. CDR1 is SEHNR, CDR2 FQNEAQ, per germline (reference sequence). The V gene lost 5 bases and the J gene lost 8 bases, with 13 bases spanning the gap. The CDR3 extends over 13 amino acids. This specimen belongs to a study of blood T cells in healthy people across ages. Points from the study as a whole: Both higher diversity and more naive CD4+ cells marked long-lived donors when set against aged donors.

The authors drew about 9.9 milliliters of peripheral blood from each donor. Then a second PCR, running about 6 to 11 cycles, was carried out with a sample-barcoded 5' primer and a J-beta primer mix. TCRdb re-derived calls from the 5' RACE reads in MiXCR, one entry per CDR3 protein. The data contain around 1,500,000 distinct CDR3 sequences, around two fifths of them seen just once; the ten biggest clones take up roughly 8.2%. The chain combines TRBV7-9 with TRBJ2-1; possibly TRBD2 for D (5 bases). Sequenced material: blood. The sequence derives from a woman under 30 in good health. The CDR3 DNA is TGTGCCAGCAGCCTTGCTGAGGGTGATGAGCAGTTCTTC. Amino acids: CASSLAEGDEQFF.